These T cell receptor beta chains were read from a single sample in a study of T cells after yellow fever vaccination. Using its own MiXCR run on the 5' RACE reads, TCRdb lists one record per CDR3 protein. Counted here are about 350,000 distinct CDR3 sequences, approximately 12% occurring once; the ten biggest clones make up 3.2%. Sequenced here: CD4+ T cells sorted from PBMCs, sampled 15 days after the yellow fever booster vaccination. These receptors all come from a man aged 18 to 30 who received the YFV17D yellow fever vaccine. Each CDR3 is given with its conserved first and last residue. The D gene is left open where the match is weak. Clone size is given for some rows only: seen once, a few or many times, or a class if the clone is expanded.

length	D	V	size	J	CDR3	DNA
14	NA	TRBV7-3	few	TRBJ2-3	CASSPALMTDTQYF	TGTGCCAGCAGCCCCGCCCTTATGACAGATACGCAGTATTTT
13	NA	TRBV6-6	few	TRBJ1-2	CASYTGKRGGYTF	TGTGCCAGCTACACAGGGAAAAGGGGAGGCTACACCTTC
18	TRBD2	TRBV6-1	NA	TRBJ2-7	CASSPEWGGGISSYEQYF	TGTGCCAGCAGTCCAGAATGGGGCGGGGGGATAAGCTCCTACGAGCAGTACTTC
15	TRBD2	TRBV7-6	many	TRBJ2-7	CASSFGLAGAYEQYF	TGTGCCAGCAGCTTCGGACTAGCGGGGGCCTACGAGCAGTACTTC
14	NA	TRBV10-3	few	TRBJ1-3	CAIRDSYSGNTIYF	TGTGCCATCAGAGACAGTTACTCTGGAAACACCATATATTTT
14	NA	TRBV6-2/TRBV6-3	few	TRBJ1-5	CARHDRTSNQPQHF	TGTGCCAGACATGACAGGACTAGCAATCAGCCCCAGCATTTT
15	NA	TRBV20-1	few	TRBJ1-1	CSARGGAGRVTEAFF	TGCAGTGCTAGGGGAGGGGCAGGGAGGGTCACTGAAGCTTTCTTT
13	TRBD1	TRBV5-6	NA	TRBJ2-3	CASTQYRGDTQYF	TGTGCCAGCACCCAATACAGGGGAGATACGCAGTATTTT
15	TRBD2	TRBV7-3	few	TRBJ2-1	CASSLSGGLYNEQFF	TGTGCCAGCAGCTTAAGCGGGGGGCTTTACAATGAGCAGTTCTTC
11	NA	TRBV29-1	few	TRBJ1-1	CSVKGYTEAFF	TGCAGCGTTAAGGGATACACTGAAGCTTTCTTT
13	NA	TRBV7-3	many	TRBJ1-4	CASSYLNNEKLFF	TGTGCCAGCAGCTACCTGAATAATGAAAAACTGTTTTTT
16	NA	TRBV7-2	few	TRBJ2-2	CASSPTLLTNTGELFF	TGTGCCAGCAGCCCAACCCTTTTAACGAACACCGGGGAGCTGTTTTTT
14	NA	TRBV5-1	NA	TRBJ1-6	CASSLVEGGSPLHF	TGCGCCAGCAGCTTGGTGGAGGGCGGTTCACCCCTCCACTTT
14	NA	TRBV7-6	NA	TRBJ2-2	CATNQGTNTGELFF	TGTGCCACCAACCAGGGGACGAACACCGGGGAGCTGTTTTTT
14	TRBD2	TRBV6-2/TRBV6-3	few	TRBJ2-3	CASSFVGLADTQYF	TGTGCCAGCAGTTTTGTGGGACTAGCGGATACGCAGTATTTT
15	NA	TRBV5-5	NA	TRBJ2-7	CASSLTDILGYEQYF	TGTGCCAGCAGCTTGACCGACATCCTCGGCTACGAGCAGTACTTC
14	NA	TRBV5-1	many	TRBJ1-5	CASSTGQPNQPQHF	TGCGCCAGCAGTACAGGGCAGCCGAATCAGCCCCAGCATTTT
14	NA	TRBV18	few	TRBJ2-5	CASSPYGGQETQYF	TGTGCCAGCTCACCATACGGGGGCCAAGAGACCCAGTACTTC
14	NA	TRBV7-6	many	TRBJ2-1	CASSLVSAAHEQFF	TGTGCCAGCAGCTTAGTGTCCGCCGCCCATGAGCAGTTCTTC
12	NA	TRBV20-1	NA	TRBJ2-1	CSVKTSVNEQFF	TGCAGTGTTAAGACTAGTGTCAATGAGCAGTTCTTC
15	TRBD2	TRBV7-2	many	TRBJ2-3	CASSPWTSSTDTQYF	TGTGCCAGCAGCCCCTGGACTAGCAGCACAGATACGCAGTATTTT
13	NA	TRBV10-3	many	TRBJ1-6	CAITGVWDSPLHF	TGTGCCATCACCGGGGTGTGGGATTCACCCCTCCACTTT
14	NA	TRBV5-5	few	TRBJ1-2	CASSPLDGTYGYTF	TGTGCCAGCAGCCCTTTGGACGGAACCTATGGCTACACCTTC
14	NA	TRBV2	few	TRBJ2-1	CASGGPSRLGEQFF	TGTGCCAGCGGGGGCCCTAGTAGATTAGGTGAGCAGTTCTTC
13	NA	TRBV2	few	TRBJ1-1	CASSEILNTEAFF	TGTGCCAGCAGTGAGATCCTGAACACTGAAGCTTTCTTT
17	NA	TRBV7-2	few	TRBJ2-3	CASSPPGGEPSTDTQYF	TGTGCCAGCAGCCCCCCAGGCGGCGAACCTAGCACAGATACGCAGTATTTT
14	NA	TRBV7-9	NA	TRBJ2-5	CASSFEGVRGTQYF	TGTGCCAGCAGCTTTGAGGGTGTGCGAGGGACCCAGTACTTC
15	NA	TRBV7-2	NA	TRBJ1-3	CASSLVGASGNTIYF	TGTGCCAGCAGCTTAGTGGGGGCATCAGGAAACACCATATATTTT
15	TRBD1	TRBV4-1	NA	TRBJ1-4	CASRTPGQGNEKLFF	TGCGCCAGCAGGACCCCGGGACAGGGCAATGAAAAACTGTTTTTT
15	TRBD1	TRBV5-1	many	TRBJ2-1	CASSQTGTSYNEQFF	TGCGCCAGCAGCCAGACAGGGACCTCCTACAATGAGCAGTTCTTC
15	NA	TRBV7-8	NA	TRBJ2-2	CASGMGRLNTGELFF	TGTGCCAGCGGGATGGGCAGGTTGAACACCGGGGAGCTGTTTTTT
14	NA	TRBV2	few	TRBJ2-3	CATAGAGEADTQYF	TGTGCCACCGCCGGGGCAGGGGAGGCAGATACGCAGTATTTT
21	TRBD2	TRBV7-2	few	TRBJ2-3	CASSFRPGLAGGKFSTDTQYF	TGTGCCAGCAGCTTTCGTCCGGGACTAGCGGGGGGGAAATTTAGCACAGATACGCAGTATTTT
16	NA	TRBV5-4	NA	TRBJ1-2	CASSPWVGRPNYGYTF	TGTGCCAGCAGCCCCTGGGTAGGCAGACCTAACTATGGCTACACCTTC
14	TRBD1	TRBV10-3	many	TRBJ2-7	CAIRGTGRIYEQYF	TGTGCCATCAGAGGGACAGGGAGGATCTACGAGCAGTACTTC
12	NA	TRBV2	many	TRBJ2-5	CASRQYQETQYF	TGTGCCAGCAGACAGTACCAAGAGACCCAGTACTTC
20	TRBD2	TRBV12-3/TRBV12-4	NA	TRBJ2-4	CASTPRVLAGGLLAKNIQYF	TGTGCCAGCACCCCCCGAGTACTAGCGGGGGGGCTTTTAGCCAAAAACATTCAGTACTTC
17	TRBD1	TRBV2	NA	TRBJ1-2	CARRTGQGAGSNYGYTF	TGTGCCAGAAGAACGGGACAGGGGGCTGGTTCTAACTATGGCTACACCTTC
13	NA	TRBV30	NA	TRBJ1-6	CAWSVLVNSPLHF	TGTGCCTGGAGTGTACTTGTTAATTCACCCCTCCACTTT
15	TRBD1	TRBV5-4	NA	TRBJ1-2	CASRYPGQGRYGYTF	TGTGCCAGCAGGTATCCGGGACAGGGCCGCTATGGCTACACCTTC
14	NA	TRBV15	many	TRBJ2-5	CATSRDPGIETQYF	TGTGCCACCAGCAGAGATCCGGGAATAGAGACCCAGTACTTC
13	NA	TRBV5-1	few	TRBJ1-1	CASRVGLNTEAFF	TGCGCCAGCAGGGTCGGTTTAAACACTGAAGCTTTCTTT